Each of the 23 T cell receptor beta chains below was sequenced from the same sample in a study of blood T cell repertoires in COVID-19. Some clones are missing from TCRdb's copy, which holds only in-frame ones; the method was immunoSEQ multiplex PCR. The sample holds 25,000 to 30,000 clones; roughly 80% are singletons and the top ten take about 1.8%. The source material was peripheral blood. The source is an elderly man with active or convalescent COVID-19.

V and J are TRBV3-1 (or the pseudogene TRBV3-2) and TRBJ2-3; 7 nucleotides align to TRBD2. The CDR3 sequence is 15 residues long. From germline, CDR1 is LGHDT and CDR2 YNNKEL (reference sequence). The J segment lost 4 bases and the V segment lost 4 bases, leaving 8 bases of the junction unmatched. The CDR3: CASSPGLITPDTQYF. The CDR3 DNA reads TGTGCCAGCAGCCCGGGACTAATTACTCCAGATACGCAGTATTTT.

V gene TRBV3-1 (or the pseudogene TRBV3-2) combines with J gene TRBJ2-7, with a tentative D call TRBD2 (6 bases). There are 13 residues in the CDR3. The V and J ends lost 4 bases and 0 bases respectively, with 7 bases between them. The germline CDR1 and CDR2 sequences are LGHDT and YNNKEL (reference sequence). CDR3 nucleotide sequence: TGTGCCAGCAGCCGGGACTCCTCCTACGAGCAGTACTTC. It translates to CASSRDSSYEQYF.

The chain combines TRBV4-1 with TRBJ2-5; D is ambiguous. Trimming stripped 0 bases from V and 3 bases from J, with 8 bases between. The CDR3 has 14 residues. Germline V gives CDR1 MGHRA, CDR2 YSYEKL. The CDR3 sequence is CASSQETIEETQYF. The CDR3, as DNA: TGCGCCAGCAGCCAAGAAACTATTGAAGAGACCCAGTACTTC.

The chain has TRBV25-1 and TRBJ1-3; TRBD1 agrees at 10 bases. V shed 7 bases and J 4 bases; nucleotides not matched to a gene: 10. The germline gives CDR1 MGHDK, CDR2 SYGVNS. The CDR3 consists of 16 residues. CDR3 sequence (DNA): TGTGCCAGCACCGCGGACAGGGGGTTCAGAGGAAACACCATATATTTT. Its translation: CASTADRGFRGNTIYF. The full variable domain, with the rest looked up from reference TRBV25-1 and TRBJ1-3, is EADIYQTPRYLVIGTGKKITLECSQTMGHDKMYWYQQDPGMELHLIHYSYGVNSTEKGDLSSESTVSRIRTEHFPLTLESARPSHTSQYLCASTADRGFRGNTIYFGEGSWLTVV.

Only a few counts were recorded for this clone. The chain couples TRBV19 to TRBJ2-1; D may be TRBD2 (6 bases). V was pared by 1 base and J by 6 bases, with 10 bases between. CDR1 is LNHDA and CDR2 is SQIVND in the germline V gene (reference sequence). This CDR3 comprises 14 residues. The CDR3 here is CASSIGWGVNEQFF. In DNA, the CDR3 is TGTGCCAGTAGTATAGGCTGGGGGGTCAATGAGCAGTTCTTC.

The V and J genes are TRBV6-5 and TRBJ2-2; 11 bases are shared with TRBD1. The CDR3 runs 15 residues. After removal of 6 bases from V and 6 bases from J, the junction contained 6 bases not matched to a gene. Germline lookup yields CDR1 MNHEY and CDR2 SVGAGI. CDR3 sequence (DNA): TGTGCCAGCAGGGACAGGGGGCGCGGAGCCGGGGAGCTGTTTTTT. Translation gives CASRDRGRGAGELFF.

V and J are TRBV6-5 and TRBJ1-1; TRBD1 matches at 7 bases. The CDR3 runs to 14 residues. V lost 6 bases and J lost 4; bases outside the gene matches: 8. Germline V gene sequence: CDR1 MNHEY, CDR2 SVGAGI. Here the CDR3 reads CASRPTGRFTEAFF. The CDR3 coding sequence is TGTGCCAGCAGGCCGACAGGGAGGTTCACTGAAGCTTTCTTT.

The V and J genes are TRBV9 and TRBJ1-2; 8 nucleotides agree with TRBD1. Germline V CDR1 and CDR2: SGDLS, YYNGEE. Trimming took 0 bases from V and 1 from J; bases not matched to a gene: 2. This CDR3 spans 15 amino acids. The CDR3 bases are TGTGCCAGCAGCGTAGAACAGGGGGGTAACTATGGCTACACCTTC. The encoded protein is CASSVEQGGNYGYTF.

This clone appeared a few times. The chain links TRBV3-1 (or the pseudogene TRBV3-2) to TRBJ2-3; D gene unclear. The CDR3 length is 16 residues. Per germline, CDR1 LGHDT and CDR2 YNNKEL (reference sequence). Deletions cut 0 bases from V and 6 bases from J, with 16 bases between. CDR3 coding DNA: TGTGCCAGCAGCCAAGATATGTCGGTTCCCGGGGATACGCAGTATTTT. As protein: CASSQDMSVPGDTQYF.

This clone has just one count. The V call is TRBV27, the J call TRBJ1-1; D is uncertain. V dropped 4 bases and J dropped 0 bases, with 9 bases sitting between them. CDR3 size: 14 residues. CDR1 is MNHEY and CDR2 is SMNVEV in the germline V gene (reference sequence). The chain's CDR3 is CASSSNRLNTEAFF. The DNA of the CDR3 is TGTGCCAGCAGTTCCAACAGATTGAACACTGAAGCTTTCTTT.

V gene TRBV28 combines with J gene TRBJ2-7, with a tentative D call TRBD1 (6 bases). Between the trimmed V and J ends, which lost 5 bases and 1 base, there was a span of 15 bases. Germline V gene data show CDR1 as MDHEN and CDR2 as SYDVKM. The CDR3 extends over 15 amino acids. The CDR3 DNA is TGTGCCAGCAGTAAAGGGGGAATGCGGTCCTACGAGCAGTACTTC. Amino acid sequence: CASSKGGMRSYEQYF.

This chain links TRBV5-1 with TRBJ2-1, with 11 bases aligning to TRBD2. With 3 bases clipped from V and 6 bases from J, the junction kept 2 bases outside the gene matches. The CDR3 is made up of 14 amino acids. Germline loops: CDR1 SGHRS, CDR2 YFSETQ. CDR3 amino acids: CASSWGTSGNEQFF. The CDR3, as DNA: TGCGCCAGCAGCTGGGGGACTAGCGGCAATGAGCAGTTCTTC.

The J gene is TRBJ2-6, the V gene TRBV7-9, with a tentative D call TRBD2 (6 bases). Germline-derived CDR1 and CDR2 are SEHNR and FQNEAQ (reference sequence). This CDR3 is built from 16 residues. Trimming took 2 bases from V and 6 from J, leaving 14 bases between them. The DNA for the CDR3 is TGTGCCAGCAGCTTAAGGGCGGGGTATCAGGCCAACGTCCTGACTTTC. It translates to CASSLRAGYQANVLTF.

The gene calls are TRBV19 and TRBJ2-5; D gene ambiguous. CDR1 and CDR2 (germline): LNHDA, SQIVND (reference sequence). This CDR3 is 13 amino acids long. The ends were cut back, 1 base at V and 4 bases at J, with 7 bases in the middle. The CDR3 protein is CASSIGSGETQYF. Written as DNA, the CDR3 is TGTGCCAGTAGTATAGGATCCGGAGAGACCCAGTACTTC.

The chain is built from TRBV20-1 and TRBJ2-2; possible D gene TRBD2, 6 bases. CDR1 is DFQATT and CDR2 is SNEGSKA in the germline V gene (reference sequence). CDR3 size: 11 residues. V dropped 5 bases and J dropped 7 bases, with 8 bases sitting between them. CDR3 in amino acids: CSAPGVGELFF. CDR3 in DNA: TGCAGTGCTCCGGGGGTCGGGGAGCTGTTTTTT.

On this clone: One junction end does not reproduce the germline sequence, and a read error may be involved. The gene calls are TRBV18 and TRBJ1-1; 9 bases fit TRBD1. Germline CDR1 KGHSH, CDR2 LQKENI. The CDR3 runs 13 residues. This CDR3 reads CASSPGQGNYLLF. DNA of the CDR3: TGTGCCAGCTCACCCGGACAGGGGAACTACCTCCTCTTT.

V usage is TRBV7-2 and J usage is TRBJ1-2; tentatively, D is TRBD1 (6 bases). Per germline, CDR1 SGHTA and CDR2 FQGNSA. Trimming pared 4 bases from V and 2 bases from J, leaving 17 bases between. CDR3 length equals 16 residues. The chain's CDR3 is CASSYRQDALNYGYTF. CDR3 DNA sequence: TGTGCCAGCAGCTATCGACAGGACGCCCTAAACTATGGCTACACCTTC.

The table lists this clone with a count of one. V and J are TRBV13 and TRBJ1-6; D unresolved. The germline gives CDR1 PRHDT, CDR2 FYEKMQ (reference sequence). The CDR3 extends over 14 amino acids. V gave up 0 bases and J gave up 4 bases, with 4 bases separating them. The CDR3 protein is CASSLGGYNSPLHF. The CDR3 coding sequence is TGTGCCAGCAGCTTAGGCGGTTATAATTCACCCCTCCACTTT.

There are a few counts of this clone. The chain uses TRBV5-8 and TRBJ2-1; TRBD2 is a possible D gene (5 bases). The CDR3 runs 13 residues. V was clipped by 5 bases and J by 9 bases, with 15 bases between them. CDR1 and CDR2 from the germline V gene are SGHTS and YDEGEE. The CDR3 spells CASRTKVRSEQFF. CDR3 in DNA: TGTGCCAGCAGGACTAAGGTCCGGTCTGAGCAGTTCTTC.

The V and J genes are TRBV6-6 and TRBJ1-1; D is ambiguous. Germline CDR1 and CDR2: MNHNY and SVGAGI (reference sequence). This CDR3 is 12 amino acids long. Trimming took off 2 bases at V and 8 bases at J, with 9 bases between the two ends. Written as DNA, the CDR3 is TGTGCCAGCAGTTACGGGCTGACCGAAGCTTTCTTT. Translated, it gives CASSYGLTEAFF.

There are a few counts of this clone. This chain links TRBV7-2 with TRBJ1-1; TRBD1 matches 9 bases. CDR1 and CDR2 from the germline V gene are SGHTA and FQGNSA. V shed 2 bases and J 2 bases; nucleotides not matched to a gene: 6. The CDR3 runs to 16 residues. CDR3 amino acids: CASSLIPGQGNTEAFF. CDR3 coding DNA: TGTGCCAGCAGCTTAATACCGGGACAGGGCAACACTGAAGCTTTCTTT.

The rearrangement links TRBV5-5 to TRBJ1-5; tentative D call: TRBD1 (5 bases). Germline lookup yields CDR1 SGHKS and CDR2 YYEKEE (reference sequence). This CDR3 is 16 amino acids long. The V gene lost 4 bases and the J gene lost 5 bases, with 19 bases spanning the gap. The CDR3 reads CASSAGPTPGDQPQHF. The CDR3 coding sequence is TGTGCCAGCAGCGCGGGCCCTACCCCGGGGGATCAGCCCCAGCATTTT.

CDR3 sequence (DNA): TGCGCCAGCAGCGTGGGACAGGGGGCTTATGGCTACACCTTC. Residues: CASSVGQGAYGYTF. The chain employs TRBV5-1 and TRBJ1-2; the match to TRBD1 covers 12 bases. The CDR3 contains 14 residues. Trimming at V came to 4 bases and at J to 5 bases, leaving 3 bases not matched to a gene. Germline V gene sequence: CDR1 SGHRS, CDR2 YFSETQ.